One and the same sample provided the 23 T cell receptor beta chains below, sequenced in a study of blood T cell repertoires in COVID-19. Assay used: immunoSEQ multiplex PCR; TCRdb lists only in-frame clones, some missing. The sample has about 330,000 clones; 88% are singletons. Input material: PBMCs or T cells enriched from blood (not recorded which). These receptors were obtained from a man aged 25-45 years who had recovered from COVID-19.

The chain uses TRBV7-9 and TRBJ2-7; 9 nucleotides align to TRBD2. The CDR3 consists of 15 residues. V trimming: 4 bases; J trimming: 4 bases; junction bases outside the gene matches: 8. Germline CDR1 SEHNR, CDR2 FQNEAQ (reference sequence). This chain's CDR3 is CASSSQAGGGYEQYF. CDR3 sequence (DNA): TGTGCCAGCAGCTCTCAAGCGGGGGGCGGGTACGAGCAGTACTTC.

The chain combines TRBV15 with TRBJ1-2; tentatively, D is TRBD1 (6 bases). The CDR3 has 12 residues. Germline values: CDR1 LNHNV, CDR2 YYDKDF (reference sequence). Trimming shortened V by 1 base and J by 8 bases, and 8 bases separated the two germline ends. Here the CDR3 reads CATSRAQGGYTF. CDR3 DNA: TGTGCCACCAGCAGAGCACAGGGCGGCTACACCTTC.

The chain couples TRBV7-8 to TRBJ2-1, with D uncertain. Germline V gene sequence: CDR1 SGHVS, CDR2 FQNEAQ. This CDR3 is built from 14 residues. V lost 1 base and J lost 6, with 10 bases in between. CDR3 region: CASSLVLLANEQFF. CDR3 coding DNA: TGTGCCAGCAGCTTAGTTTTATTAGCCAATGAGCAGTTCTTC. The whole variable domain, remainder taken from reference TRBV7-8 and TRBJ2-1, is GAGVSQSPRYKVAKRGQDVALRCDPISGHVSLFWYQQALGQGPEFLTYFQNEAQLDKSGLPSDRFFAERPEGSVSTLKIQRTQQEDSAVYLCASSLVLLANEQFFGPGTRLTVL.

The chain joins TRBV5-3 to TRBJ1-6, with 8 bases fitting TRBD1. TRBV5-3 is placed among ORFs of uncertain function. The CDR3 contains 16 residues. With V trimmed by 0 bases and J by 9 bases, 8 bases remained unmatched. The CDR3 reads CARSLGWAGGPSPLHF. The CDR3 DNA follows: TGTGCCAGAAGCTTGGGCTGGGCAGGGGGCCCTTCACCCCTCCACTTT.

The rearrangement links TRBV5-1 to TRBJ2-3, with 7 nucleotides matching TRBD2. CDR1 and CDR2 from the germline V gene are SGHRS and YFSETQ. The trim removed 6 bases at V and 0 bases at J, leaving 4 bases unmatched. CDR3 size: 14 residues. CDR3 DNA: TGCGCCAGCACCCGAGCGGGGAGCACAGATACGCAGTATTTT. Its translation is CASTRAGSTDTQYF.

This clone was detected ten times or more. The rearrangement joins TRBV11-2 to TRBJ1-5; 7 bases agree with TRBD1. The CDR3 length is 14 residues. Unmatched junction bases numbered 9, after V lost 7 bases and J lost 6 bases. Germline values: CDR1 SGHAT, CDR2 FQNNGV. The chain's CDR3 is CASTLDRDSQPQHF. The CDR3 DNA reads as TGTGCCAGCACCCTTGACAGGGATAGTCAGCCCCAGCATTTT.

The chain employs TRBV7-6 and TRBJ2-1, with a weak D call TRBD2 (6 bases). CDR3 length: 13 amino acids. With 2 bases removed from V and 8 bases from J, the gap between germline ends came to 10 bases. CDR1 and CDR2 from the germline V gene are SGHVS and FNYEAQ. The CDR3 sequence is CASSLTRRDEQFF. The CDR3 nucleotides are TGTGCCAGCAGCTTAACACGGAGGGATGAGCAGTTCTTC. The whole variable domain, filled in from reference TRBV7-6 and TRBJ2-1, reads GAGVSQSPRYKVTKRGQDVALRCDPISGHVSLYWYRQALGQGPEFLTYFNYEAQQDKSGLPNDRFSAERPEGSISTLTIQRTEQRDSAMYRCASSLTRRDEQFFGPGTRLTVL.

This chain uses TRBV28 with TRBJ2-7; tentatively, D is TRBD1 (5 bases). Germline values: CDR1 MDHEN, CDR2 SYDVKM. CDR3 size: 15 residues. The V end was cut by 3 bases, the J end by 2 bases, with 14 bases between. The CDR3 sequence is CASSLQAGKAYEQYF. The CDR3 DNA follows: TGTGCCAGCAGTTTGCAGGCAGGGAAAGCCTACGAGCAGTACTTC. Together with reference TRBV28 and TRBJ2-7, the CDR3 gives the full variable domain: DVKVTQSSRYLVKRTGEKVFLECVQDMDHENMFWYRQDPGLGLRLIYFSYDVKMKEKGDIPEGYSVSREKKERFSLILESASTNQTSMYLCASSLQAGKAYEQYFGPGTRLTVT.

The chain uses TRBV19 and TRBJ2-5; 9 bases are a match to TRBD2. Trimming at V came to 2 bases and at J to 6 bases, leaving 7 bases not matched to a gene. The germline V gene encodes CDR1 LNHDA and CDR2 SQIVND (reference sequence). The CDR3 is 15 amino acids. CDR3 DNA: TGTGCCAGTAGTATATTGCGGGGGGGCTTGAAGACCCAGTACTTC. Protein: CASSILRGGLKTQYF.

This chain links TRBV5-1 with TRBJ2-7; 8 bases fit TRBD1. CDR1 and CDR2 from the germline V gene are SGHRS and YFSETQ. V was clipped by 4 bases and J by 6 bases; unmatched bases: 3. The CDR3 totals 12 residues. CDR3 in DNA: TGCGCCAGCAGCGTTCAGGGGGCCGAGCAGTACTTC. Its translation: CASSVQGAEQYF.

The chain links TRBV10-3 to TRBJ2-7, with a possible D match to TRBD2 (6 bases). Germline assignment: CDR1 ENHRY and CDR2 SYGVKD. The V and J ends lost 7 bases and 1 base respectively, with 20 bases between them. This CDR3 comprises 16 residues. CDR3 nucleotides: TGTGCCATCAAAGGGCTGGGGGGAGGTGATTCCTACGAGCAGTACTTC. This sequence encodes CAIKGLGGGDSYEQYF.

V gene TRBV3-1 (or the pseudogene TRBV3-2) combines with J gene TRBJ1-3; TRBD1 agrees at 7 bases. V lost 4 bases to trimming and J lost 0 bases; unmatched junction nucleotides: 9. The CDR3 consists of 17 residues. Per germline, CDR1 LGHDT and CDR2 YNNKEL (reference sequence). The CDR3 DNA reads TGTGCCAGCAGCCCCCCCCGGACAGGTCGCTCTGGAAACACCATATATTTT. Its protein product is CASSPPRTGRSGNTIYF.

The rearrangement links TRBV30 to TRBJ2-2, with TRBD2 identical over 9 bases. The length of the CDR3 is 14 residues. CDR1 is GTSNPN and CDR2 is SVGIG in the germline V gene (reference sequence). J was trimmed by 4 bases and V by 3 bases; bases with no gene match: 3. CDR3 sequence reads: CAWRLAGSTGELFF. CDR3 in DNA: TGTGCCTGGAGGCTAGCGGGGAGCACCGGGGAGCTGTTTTTT. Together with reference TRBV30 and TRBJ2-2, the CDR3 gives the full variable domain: SQTIHQWPATLVQPVGSPLSLECTVEGTSNPNLYWYRQAAGRGLQLLFYSVGIGQISSEVPQNLSASRPQDRQFILSSKKLLLSDSGFYLCAWRLAGSTGELFFGEGSRLTVL.

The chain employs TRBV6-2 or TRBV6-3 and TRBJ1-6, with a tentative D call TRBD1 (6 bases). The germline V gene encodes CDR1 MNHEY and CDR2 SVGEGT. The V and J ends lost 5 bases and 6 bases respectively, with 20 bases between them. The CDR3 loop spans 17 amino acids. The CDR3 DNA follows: TGTGCCAGCAGTCCCAGAACAGGGACGGGCCGTAATTCACCCCTCCACTTT. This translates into CASSPRTGTGRNSPLHF.

Written as DNA, the CDR3 is TGTGCCAGCAGTAAGGGACAGGGGTACACTGAAGCTTTCTTT. Translating it yields CASSKGQGYTEAFF. V usage is TRBV6-4 and J usage is TRBJ1-1, with 10 bases lining up with TRBD1. This CDR3 comprises 14 residues. The J segment lost 3 bases and the V segment lost 5 bases, leaving 3 bases of the junction unmatched. The germline gives CDR1 MRHNA, CDR2 SNTAGT.

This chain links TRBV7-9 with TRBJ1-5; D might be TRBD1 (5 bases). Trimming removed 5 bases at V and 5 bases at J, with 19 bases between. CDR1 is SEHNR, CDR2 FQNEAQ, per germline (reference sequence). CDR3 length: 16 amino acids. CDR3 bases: TGTGCCAGCAGCCCAGCGAGCGCAGGGCTAGATCAGCCCCAGCATTTT. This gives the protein CASSPASAGLDQPQHF.

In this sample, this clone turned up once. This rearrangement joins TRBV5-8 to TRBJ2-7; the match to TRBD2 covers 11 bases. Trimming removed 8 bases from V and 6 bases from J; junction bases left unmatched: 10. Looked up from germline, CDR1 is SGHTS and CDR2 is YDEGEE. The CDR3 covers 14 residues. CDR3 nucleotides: TGTGCCAGTCCGCGGACTAGCGGGTTCGGCGAGCAGTACTTC. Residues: CASPRTSGFGEQYF. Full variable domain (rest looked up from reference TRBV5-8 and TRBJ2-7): EAGVTQSPTHLIKTRGQQATLRCSPISGHTSVYWYQQALGLGLQFLLWYDEGEERNRGNFPPRFSGRQFPNYSSELNVNALELEDSALYLCASPRTSGFGEQYFGPGTRLTVT.

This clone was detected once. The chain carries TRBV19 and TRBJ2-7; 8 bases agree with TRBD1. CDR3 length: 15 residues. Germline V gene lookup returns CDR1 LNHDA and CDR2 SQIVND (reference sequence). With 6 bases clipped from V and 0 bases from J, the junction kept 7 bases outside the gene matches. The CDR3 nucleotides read TGTGCCAGTAGGTCACGGGACAGGAGCTCCTACGAGCAGTACTTC. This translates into CASRSRDRSSYEQYF.

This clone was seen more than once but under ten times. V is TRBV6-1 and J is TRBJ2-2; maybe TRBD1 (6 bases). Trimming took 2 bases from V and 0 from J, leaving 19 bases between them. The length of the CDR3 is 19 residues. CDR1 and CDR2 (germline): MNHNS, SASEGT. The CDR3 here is CASSEPSPGTRANTGELFF. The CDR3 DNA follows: TGTGCCAGCAGTGAACCCTCGCCCGGGACAAGAGCGAACACCGGGGAGCTGTTTTTT.

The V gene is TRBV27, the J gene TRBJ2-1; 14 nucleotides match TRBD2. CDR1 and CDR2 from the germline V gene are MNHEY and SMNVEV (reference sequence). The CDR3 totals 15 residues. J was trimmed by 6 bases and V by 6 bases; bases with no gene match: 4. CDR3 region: CASSWTSGGINEQFF. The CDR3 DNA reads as TGTGCCAGCAGCTGGACTAGCGGGGGGATCAATGAGCAGTTCTTC.

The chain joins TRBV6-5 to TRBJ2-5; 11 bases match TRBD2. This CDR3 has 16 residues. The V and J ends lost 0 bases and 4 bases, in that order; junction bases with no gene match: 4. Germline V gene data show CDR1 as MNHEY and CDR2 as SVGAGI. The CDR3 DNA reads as TGTGCCAGCAGTTACTCCCTTAGCGGGGGGGCAGAGACCCAGTACTTC. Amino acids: CASSYSLSGGAETQYF.

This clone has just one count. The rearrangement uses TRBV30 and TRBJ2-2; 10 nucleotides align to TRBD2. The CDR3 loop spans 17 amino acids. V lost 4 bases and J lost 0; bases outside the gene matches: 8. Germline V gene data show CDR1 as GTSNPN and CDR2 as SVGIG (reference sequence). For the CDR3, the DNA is TGTGCCTGGACTCGGCGGACTAGCGGAACGAACACCGGGGAGCTGTTTTTT. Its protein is CAWTRRTSGTNTGELFF.

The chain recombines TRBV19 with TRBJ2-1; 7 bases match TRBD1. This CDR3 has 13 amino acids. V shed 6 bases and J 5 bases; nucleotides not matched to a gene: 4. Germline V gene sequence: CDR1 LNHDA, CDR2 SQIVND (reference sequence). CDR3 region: CASRNRGDNEQFF. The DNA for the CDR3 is TGTGCCAGTAGAAACAGGGGTGACAATGAGCAGTTCTTC.